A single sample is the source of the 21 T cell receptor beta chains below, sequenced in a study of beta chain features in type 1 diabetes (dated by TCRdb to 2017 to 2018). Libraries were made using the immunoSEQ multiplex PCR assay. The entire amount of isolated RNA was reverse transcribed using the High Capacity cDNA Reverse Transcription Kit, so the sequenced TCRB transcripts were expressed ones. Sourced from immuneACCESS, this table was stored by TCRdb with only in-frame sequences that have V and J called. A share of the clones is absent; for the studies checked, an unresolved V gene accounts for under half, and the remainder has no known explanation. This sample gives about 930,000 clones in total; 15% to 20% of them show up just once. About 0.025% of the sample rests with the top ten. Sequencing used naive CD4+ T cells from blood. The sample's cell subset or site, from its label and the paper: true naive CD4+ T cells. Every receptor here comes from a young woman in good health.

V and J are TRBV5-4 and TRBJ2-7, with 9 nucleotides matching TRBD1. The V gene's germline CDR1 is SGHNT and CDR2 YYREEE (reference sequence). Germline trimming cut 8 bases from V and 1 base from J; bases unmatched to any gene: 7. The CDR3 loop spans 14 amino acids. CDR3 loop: CASSDRGVSYEQYF. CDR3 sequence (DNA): TGTGCCAGTTCGGACAGGGGAGTATCCTACGAGCAGTACTTC.

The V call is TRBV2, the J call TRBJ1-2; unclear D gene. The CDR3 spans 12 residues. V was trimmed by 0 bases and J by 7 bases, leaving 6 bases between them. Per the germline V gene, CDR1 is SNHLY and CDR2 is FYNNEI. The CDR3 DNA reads TGTGCCAGCAGTGAAGCCCTGGCTGGCTACACCTTC. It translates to CASSEALAGYTF.

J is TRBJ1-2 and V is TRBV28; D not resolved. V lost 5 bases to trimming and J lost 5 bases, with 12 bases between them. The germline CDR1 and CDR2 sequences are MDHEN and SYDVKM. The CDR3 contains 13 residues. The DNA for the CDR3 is TGTGCCAGCAGTCGGCCCCCGGGATATGGCTACACCTTC. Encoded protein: CASSRPPGYGYTF.

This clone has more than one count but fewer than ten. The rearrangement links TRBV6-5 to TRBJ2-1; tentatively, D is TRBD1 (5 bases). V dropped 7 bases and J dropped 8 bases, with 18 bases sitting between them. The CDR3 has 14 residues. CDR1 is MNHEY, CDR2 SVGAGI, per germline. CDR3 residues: CASTEFGARDEQFF. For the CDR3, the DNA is TGTGCCAGCACCGAATTTGGGGCGAGAGATGAGCAGTTCTTC.

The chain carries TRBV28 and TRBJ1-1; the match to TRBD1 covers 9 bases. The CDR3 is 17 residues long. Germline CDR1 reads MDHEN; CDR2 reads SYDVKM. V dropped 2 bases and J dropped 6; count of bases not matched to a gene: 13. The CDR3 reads CASSLSFLLDRGAEAFF. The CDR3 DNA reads TGTGCCAGCAGTTTAAGCTTTCTGTTGGACAGGGGAGCTGAAGCTTTCTTT.

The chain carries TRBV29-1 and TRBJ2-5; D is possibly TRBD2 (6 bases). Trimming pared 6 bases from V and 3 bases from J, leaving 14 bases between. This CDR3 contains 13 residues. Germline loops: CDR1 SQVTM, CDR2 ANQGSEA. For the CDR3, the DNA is TGCAGCGTAGAGCGGGTGGAAGAAGAGACCCAGTACTTC. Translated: CSVERVEEETQYF.

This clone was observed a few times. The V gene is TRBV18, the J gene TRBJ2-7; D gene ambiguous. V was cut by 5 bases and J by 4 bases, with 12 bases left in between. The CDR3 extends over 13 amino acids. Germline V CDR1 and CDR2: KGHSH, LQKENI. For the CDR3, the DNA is TGTGCCAGCTCAACCTACGCCGGGTACGAGCAGTACTTC. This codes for CASSTYAGYEQYF.

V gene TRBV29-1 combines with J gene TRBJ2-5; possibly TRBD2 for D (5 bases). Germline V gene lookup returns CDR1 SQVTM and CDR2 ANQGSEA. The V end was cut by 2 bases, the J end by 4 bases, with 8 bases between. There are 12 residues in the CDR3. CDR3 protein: CSVEILVETQYF. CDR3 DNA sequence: TGCAGCGTTGAAATACTAGTAGAGACCCAGTACTTC.

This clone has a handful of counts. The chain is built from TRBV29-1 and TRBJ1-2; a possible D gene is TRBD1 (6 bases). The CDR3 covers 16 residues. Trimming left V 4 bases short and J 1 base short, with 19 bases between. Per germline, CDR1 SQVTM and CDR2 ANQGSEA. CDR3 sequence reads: CSVAAPPSDSNYGYTF. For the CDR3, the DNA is TGCAGCGTTGCCGCGCCGCCCTCGGACAGTAACTATGGCTACACCTTC.

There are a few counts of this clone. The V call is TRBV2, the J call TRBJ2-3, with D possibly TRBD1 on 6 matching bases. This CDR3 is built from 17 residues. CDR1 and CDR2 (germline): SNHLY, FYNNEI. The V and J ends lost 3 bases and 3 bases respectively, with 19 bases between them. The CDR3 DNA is TGTGCCAGCAGTGAGTTTCGGGCGGTCCAGGGGACAGATACGCAGTATTTT. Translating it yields CASSEFRAVQGTDTQYF.

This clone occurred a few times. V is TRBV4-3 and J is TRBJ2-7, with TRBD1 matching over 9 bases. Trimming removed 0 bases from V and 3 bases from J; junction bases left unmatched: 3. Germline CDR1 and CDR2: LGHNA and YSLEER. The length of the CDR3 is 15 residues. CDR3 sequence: CASSQDQTGGYEQYF. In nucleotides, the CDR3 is TGCGCCAGCAGCCAAGATCAGACAGGGGGCTACGAGCAGTACTTC.

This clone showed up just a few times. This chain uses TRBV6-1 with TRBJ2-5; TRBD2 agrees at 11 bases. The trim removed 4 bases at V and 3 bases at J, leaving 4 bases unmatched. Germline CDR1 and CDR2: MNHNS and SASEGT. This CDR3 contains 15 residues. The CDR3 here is CASSGMTSGKETQYF. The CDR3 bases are TGTGCCAGCAGTGGTATGACTAGCGGGAAAGAGACCCAGTACTTC.

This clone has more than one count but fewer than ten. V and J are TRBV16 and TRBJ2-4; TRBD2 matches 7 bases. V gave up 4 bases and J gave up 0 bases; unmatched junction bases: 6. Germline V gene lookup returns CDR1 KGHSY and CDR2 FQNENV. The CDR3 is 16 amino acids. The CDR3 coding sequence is TGTGCCAGCAGCCCTCTACGCGGGGGAGCCAAAAACATTCAGTACTTC. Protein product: CASSPLRGGAKNIQYF. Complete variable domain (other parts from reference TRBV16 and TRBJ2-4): GEEVAQTPKHLVRGEGQKAKLYCAPIKGHSYVFWYQQVLKNEFKFLISFQNENVFDETGMPKERFSAKCLPNSPCSLEIQATKLEDSAVYFCASSPLRGGAKNIQYFGAGTRLSVL.

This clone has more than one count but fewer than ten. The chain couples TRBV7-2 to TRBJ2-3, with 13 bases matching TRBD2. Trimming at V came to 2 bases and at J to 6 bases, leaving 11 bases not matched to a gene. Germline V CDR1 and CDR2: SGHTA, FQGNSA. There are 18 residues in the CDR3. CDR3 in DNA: TGTGCCAGCAGCTTAACGTCCCCCGGGACTAGCGGGGCTGATACGCAGTATTTT. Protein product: CASSLTSPGTSGADTQYF.

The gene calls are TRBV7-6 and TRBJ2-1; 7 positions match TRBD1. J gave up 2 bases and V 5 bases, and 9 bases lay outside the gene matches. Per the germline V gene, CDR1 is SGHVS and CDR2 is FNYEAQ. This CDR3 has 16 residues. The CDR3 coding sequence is TGTGCCAGCAGCCCAGCCTGGACAGGTACCTACAATGAGCAGTTCTTC. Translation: CASSPAWTGTYNEQFF. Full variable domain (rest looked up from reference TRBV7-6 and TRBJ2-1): GAGVSQSPRYKVTKRGQDVALRCDPISGHVSLYWYRQALGQGPEFLTYFNYEAQQDKSGLPNDRFSAERPEGSISTLTIQRTEQRDSAMYRCASSPAWTGTYNEQFFGPGTRLTVL.

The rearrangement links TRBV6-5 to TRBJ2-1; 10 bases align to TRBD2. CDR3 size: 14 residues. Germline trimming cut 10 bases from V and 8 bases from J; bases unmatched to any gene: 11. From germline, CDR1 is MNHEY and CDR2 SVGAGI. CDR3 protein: CATVDSGRTYEQFF. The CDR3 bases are TGTGCCACCGTCGATAGCGGGAGGACCTATGAGCAGTTCTTC.

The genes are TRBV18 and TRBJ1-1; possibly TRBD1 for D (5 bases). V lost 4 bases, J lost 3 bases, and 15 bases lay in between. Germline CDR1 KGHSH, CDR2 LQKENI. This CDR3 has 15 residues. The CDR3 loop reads CASSQPRVRDTEAFF. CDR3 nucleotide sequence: TGTGCCAGCTCACAACCGAGGGTCAGGGACACTGAAGCTTTCTTT.

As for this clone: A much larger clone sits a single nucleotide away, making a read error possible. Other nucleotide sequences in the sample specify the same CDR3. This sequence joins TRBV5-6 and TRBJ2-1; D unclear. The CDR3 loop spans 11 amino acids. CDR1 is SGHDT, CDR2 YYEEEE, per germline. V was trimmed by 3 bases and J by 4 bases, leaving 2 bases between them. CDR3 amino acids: CASSSYNEQFF. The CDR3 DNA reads TGTGCCAGCAGCTCATACAATGAGCAGTTCTTC.

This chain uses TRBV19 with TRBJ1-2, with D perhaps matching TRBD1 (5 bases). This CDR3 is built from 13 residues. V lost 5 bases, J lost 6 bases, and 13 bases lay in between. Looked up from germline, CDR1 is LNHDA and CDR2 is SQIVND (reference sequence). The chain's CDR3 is CASSEGGTDGYTF. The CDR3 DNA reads TGTGCCAGTAGTGAAGGAGGGACTGATGGCTACACCTTC.

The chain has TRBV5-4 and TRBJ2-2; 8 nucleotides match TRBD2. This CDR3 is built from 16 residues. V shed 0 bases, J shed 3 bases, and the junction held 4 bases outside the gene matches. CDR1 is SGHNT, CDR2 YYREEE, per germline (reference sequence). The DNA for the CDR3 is TGTGCCAGCAGCTTGGCCCCCGGGAGGGACACCGGGGAGCTGTTTTTT. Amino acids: CASSLAPGRDTGELFF.

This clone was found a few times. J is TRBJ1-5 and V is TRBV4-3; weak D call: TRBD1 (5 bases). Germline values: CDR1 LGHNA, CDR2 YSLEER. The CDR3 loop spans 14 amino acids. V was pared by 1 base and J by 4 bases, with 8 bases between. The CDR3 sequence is CASSQGQPNQPQHF. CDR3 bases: TGCGCCAGCAGCCAAGGACAGCCTAATCAGCCCCAGCATTTT.